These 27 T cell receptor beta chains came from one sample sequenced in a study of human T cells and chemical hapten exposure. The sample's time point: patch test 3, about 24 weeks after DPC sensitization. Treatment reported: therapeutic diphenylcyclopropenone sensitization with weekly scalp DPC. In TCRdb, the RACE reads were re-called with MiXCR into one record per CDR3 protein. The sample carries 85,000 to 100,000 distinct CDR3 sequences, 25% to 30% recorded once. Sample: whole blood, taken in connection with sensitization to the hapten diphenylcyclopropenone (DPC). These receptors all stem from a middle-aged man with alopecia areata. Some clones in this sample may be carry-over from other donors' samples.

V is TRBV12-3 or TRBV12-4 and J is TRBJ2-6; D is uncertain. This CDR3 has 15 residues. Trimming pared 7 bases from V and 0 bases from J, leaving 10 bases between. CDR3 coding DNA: TGTGCCAGCACTTTTGAGAACTCTGGGGCCAACGTCCTGACTTTC. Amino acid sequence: CASTFENSGANVLTF.

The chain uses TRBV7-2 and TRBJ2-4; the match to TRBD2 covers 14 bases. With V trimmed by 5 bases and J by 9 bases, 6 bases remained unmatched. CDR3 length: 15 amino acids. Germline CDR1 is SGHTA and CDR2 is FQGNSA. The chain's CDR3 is CASSLRTSGGFIQYF. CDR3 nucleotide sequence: TGTGCCAGCAGCCTGAGGACTAGCGGGGGGTTCATTCAGTACTTC. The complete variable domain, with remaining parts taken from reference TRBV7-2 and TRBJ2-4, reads GAGVSQSPSNKVTEKGKDVELRCDPISGHTALYWYRQSLGQGLEFLIYFQGNSAPDKSGLPSDRFSAERTGGSVSTLTIQRTQQEDSAVYLCASSLRTSGGFIQYFGAGTRLSVL.

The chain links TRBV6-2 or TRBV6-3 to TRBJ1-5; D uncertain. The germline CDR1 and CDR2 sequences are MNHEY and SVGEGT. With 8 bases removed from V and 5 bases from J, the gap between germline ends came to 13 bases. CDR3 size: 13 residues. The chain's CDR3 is CASASSGDQPQHF. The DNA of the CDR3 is TGTGCCAGCGCGTCTTCAGGAGATCAGCCCCAGCATTTT.

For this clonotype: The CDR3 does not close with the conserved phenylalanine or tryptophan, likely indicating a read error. The DNA for the CDR3 is TGTGCCAGCAGTTTTGGGGGAGGGCCGCAGGAGCAGTACTCC. Its protein is CASSFGGGPQEQYS. J is TRBJ2-7 and V is TRBV28; 7 bases are shared with TRBD2. V dropped 3 bases and J dropped 7; count of bases not matched to a gene: 9. This CDR3 is built from 14 residues. The germline CDR1 and CDR2 sequences are MDHEN and SYDVKM.

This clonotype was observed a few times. CDR3 amino acids: CASSLVESQGDTQYF. The DNA for the CDR3 is TGTGCCAGCAGCTTAGTTGAATCCCAGGGCGATACGCAGTATTTT. The J gene is TRBJ2-3, the V gene TRBV11-2; a possible D gene is TRBD1 (5 bases). V was cut by 1 base and J by 6 bases, with 14 bases left in between. Per the germline V gene, CDR1 is SGHAT and CDR2 is FQNNGV. The CDR3 sequence is 15 residues long.

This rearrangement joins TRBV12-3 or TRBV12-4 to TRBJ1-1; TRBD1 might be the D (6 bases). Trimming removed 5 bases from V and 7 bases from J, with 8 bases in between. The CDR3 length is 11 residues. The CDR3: CASSTQGEAFF. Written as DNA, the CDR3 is TGTGCCAGCAGTACACAGGGTGAAGCTTTCTTT.

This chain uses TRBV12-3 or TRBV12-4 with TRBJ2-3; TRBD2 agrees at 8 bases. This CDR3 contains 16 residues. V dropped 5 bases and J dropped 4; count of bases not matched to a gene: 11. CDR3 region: CASSSPGGRSSDTQYF. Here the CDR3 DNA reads TGTGCCAGCAGTAGCCCGGGCGGGAGGTCGTCAGATACGCAGTATTTT.

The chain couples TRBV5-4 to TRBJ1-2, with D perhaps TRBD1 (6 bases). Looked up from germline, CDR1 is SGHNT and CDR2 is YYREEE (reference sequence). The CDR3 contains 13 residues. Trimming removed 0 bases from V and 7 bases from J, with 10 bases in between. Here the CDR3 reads CASSLAGVAGYTF. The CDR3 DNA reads TGTGCCAGCAGCTTGGCAGGGGTGGCTGGCTACACCTTC.

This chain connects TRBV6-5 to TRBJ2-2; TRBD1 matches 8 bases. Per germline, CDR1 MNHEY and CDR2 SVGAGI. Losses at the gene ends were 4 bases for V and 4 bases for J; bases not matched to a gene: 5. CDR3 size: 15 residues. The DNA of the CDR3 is TGTGCCAGCAGTTCGCAGGGGGCAATCACCGGGGAGCTGTTTTTT. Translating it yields CASSSQGAITGELFF.

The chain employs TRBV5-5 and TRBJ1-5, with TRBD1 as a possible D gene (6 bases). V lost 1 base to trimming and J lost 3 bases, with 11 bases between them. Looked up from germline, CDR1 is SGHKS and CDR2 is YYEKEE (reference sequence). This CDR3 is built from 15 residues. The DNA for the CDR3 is TGTGCCAGCAGCTTGTCCAGGGGTCTCAATCAGCCCCAGCATTTT. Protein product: CASSLSRGLNQPQHF.

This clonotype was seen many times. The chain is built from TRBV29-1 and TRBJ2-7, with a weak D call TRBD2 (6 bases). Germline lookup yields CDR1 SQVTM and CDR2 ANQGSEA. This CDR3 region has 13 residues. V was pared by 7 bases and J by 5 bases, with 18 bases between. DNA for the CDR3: TGCAGCGGTTCGAAGACTAGTACCGACGAGCAGTACTTC. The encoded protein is CSGSKTSTDEQYF.

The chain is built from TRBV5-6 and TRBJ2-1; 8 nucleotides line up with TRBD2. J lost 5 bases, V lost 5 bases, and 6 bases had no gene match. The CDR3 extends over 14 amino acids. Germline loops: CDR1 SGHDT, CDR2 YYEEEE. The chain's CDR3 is CASRLTGGDNEQFF. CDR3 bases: TGTGCCAGCAGATTGACCGGGGGGGACAATGAGCAGTTCTTC.

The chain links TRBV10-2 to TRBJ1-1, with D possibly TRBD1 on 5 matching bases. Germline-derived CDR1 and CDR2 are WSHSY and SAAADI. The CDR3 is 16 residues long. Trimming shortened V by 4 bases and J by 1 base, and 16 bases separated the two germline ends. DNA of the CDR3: TGCGCCAGCAGTGGGAGGGGTAGGGGATGGAACACTGAAGCTTTCTTT. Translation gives CASSGRGRGWNTEAFF.

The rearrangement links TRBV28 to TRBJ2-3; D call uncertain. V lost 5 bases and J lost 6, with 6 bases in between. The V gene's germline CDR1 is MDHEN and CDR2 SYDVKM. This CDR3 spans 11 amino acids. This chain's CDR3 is CASSRADTQYF. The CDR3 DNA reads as TGTGCCAGCAGTCGAGCGGATACGCAGTATTTT.

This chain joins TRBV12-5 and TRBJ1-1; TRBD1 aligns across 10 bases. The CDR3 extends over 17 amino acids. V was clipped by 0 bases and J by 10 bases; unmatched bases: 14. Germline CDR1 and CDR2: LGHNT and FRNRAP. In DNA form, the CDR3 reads TGTGCTAGTGGTTTGGTACTGGGACAGGGGACCGAACAAGGAGCTTTCTTT. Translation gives CASGLVLGQGTEQGAFF.

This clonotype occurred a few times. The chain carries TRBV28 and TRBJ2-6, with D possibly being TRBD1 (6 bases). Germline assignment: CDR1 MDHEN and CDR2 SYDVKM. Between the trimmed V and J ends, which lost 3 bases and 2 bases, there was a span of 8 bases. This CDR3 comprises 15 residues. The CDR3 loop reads CASSLRGTGANVLTF. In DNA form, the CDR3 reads TGTGCCAGCAGTTTGAGGGGGACTGGGGCCAACGTCCTGACTTTC.

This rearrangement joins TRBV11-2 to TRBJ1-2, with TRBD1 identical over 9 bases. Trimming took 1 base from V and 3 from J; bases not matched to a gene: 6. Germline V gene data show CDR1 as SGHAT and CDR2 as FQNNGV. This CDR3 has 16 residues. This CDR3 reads CASSLVAQGADYGYTF. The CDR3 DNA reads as TGTGCCAGCAGCTTAGTGGCACAGGGGGCTGACTATGGCTACACCTTC. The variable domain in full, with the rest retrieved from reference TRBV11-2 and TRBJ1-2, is EAGVAQSPRYKIIEKRQSVAFWCNPISGHATLYWYQQILGQGPKLLIQFQNNGVVDDSQLPKDRFSAERLKGVDSTLKIQPAKLEDSAVYLCASSLVAQGADYGYTFGSGTRLTVV.

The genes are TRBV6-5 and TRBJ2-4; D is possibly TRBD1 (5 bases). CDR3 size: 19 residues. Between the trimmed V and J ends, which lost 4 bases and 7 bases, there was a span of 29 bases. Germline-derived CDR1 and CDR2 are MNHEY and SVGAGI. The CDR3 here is CASSSSPIPRTTGSNIQYF. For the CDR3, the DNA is TGTGCCAGCAGTTCCTCTCCGATACCCAGGACAACGGGTTCGAACATTCAGTACTTC.

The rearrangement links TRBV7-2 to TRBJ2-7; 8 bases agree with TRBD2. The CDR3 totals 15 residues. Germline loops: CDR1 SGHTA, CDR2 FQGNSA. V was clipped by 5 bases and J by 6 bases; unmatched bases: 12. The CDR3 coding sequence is TGTGCCAGCAGCCTCGGGGGGGGACGGCTGCGCGAGCAGTACTTC. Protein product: CASSLGGGRLREQYF.

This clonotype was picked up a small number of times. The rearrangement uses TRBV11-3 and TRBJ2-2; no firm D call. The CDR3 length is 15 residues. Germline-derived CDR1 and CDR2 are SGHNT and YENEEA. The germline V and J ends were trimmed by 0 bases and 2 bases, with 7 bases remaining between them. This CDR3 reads CASSLDTTNTGELFF. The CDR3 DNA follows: TGTGCCAGCAGCTTAGACACAACAAACACCGGGGAGCTGTTTTTT.

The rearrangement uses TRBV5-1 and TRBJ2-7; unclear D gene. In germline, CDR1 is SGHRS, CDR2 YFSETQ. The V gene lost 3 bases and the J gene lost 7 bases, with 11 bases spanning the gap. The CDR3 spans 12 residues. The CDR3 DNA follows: TGCGCCAGCAGCTCCGTATCGGAGGAGCAGTACTTC. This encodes CASSSVSEEQYF.

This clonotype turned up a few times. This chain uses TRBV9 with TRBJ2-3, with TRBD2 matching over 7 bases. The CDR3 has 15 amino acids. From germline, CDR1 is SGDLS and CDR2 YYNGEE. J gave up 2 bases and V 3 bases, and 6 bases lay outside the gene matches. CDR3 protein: CASSAGGGPTDTQYF. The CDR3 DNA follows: TGTGCCAGCAGCGCGGGGGGAGGCCCCACAGATACGCAGTATTTT.

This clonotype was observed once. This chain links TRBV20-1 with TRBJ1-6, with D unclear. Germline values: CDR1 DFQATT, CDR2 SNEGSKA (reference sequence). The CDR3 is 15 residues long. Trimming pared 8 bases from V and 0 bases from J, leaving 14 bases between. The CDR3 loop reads CSSKASSSYNSPLHF. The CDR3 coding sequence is TGCAGTAGCAAGGCGAGCAGCTCCTATAATTCACCCCTCCACTTT.

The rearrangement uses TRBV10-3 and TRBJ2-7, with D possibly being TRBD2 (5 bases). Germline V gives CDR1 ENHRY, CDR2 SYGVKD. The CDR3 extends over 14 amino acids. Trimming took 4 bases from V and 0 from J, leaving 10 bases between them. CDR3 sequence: CAISGRTSSYEQYF. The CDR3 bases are TGTGCCATCAGTGGCCGAACTAGCTCCTACGAGCAGTACTTC.

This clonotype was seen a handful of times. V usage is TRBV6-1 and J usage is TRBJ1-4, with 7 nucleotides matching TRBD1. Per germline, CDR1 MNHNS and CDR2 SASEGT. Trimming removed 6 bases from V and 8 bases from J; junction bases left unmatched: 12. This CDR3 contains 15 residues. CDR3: CASRVPTGRGEKLFF. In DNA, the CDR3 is TGTGCCAGCAGGGTGCCGACAGGGAGAGGAGAAAAACTGTTTTTT.

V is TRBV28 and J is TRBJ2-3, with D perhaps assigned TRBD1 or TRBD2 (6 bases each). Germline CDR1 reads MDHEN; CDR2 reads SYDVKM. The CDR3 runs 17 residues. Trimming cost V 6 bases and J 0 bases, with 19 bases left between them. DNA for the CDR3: TGTGCCAGCAGAGCCCCGTCGGCGGGGACAAGCACAGATACGCAGTATTTT. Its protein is CASRAPSAGTSTDTQYF. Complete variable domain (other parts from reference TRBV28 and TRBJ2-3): DVKVTQSSRYLVKRTGEKVFLECVQDMDHENMFWYRQDPGLGLRLIYFSYDVKMKEKGDIPEGYSVSREKKERFSLILESASTNQTSMYLCASRAPSAGTSTDTQYFGPGTRLTVL.

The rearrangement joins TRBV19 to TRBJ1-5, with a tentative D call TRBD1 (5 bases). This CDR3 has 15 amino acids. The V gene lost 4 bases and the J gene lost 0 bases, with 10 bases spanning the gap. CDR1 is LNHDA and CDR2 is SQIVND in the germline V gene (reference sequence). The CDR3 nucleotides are TGTGCCAGTAGTACGACAGCATATAGCAATCAGCCCCAGCATTTT. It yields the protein CASSTTAYSNQPQHF.